This TCR beta chain is drawn from a study of cytomegalovirus exposure and HLA in healthy donors. Study observations and caveats: Testing in vitro showed three CMV-associated chains specific for CMV antigens. An analysis that came later showed most CMV-associated TCR beta chains appearing HLA-restricted. Earlier analysis yielded a pattern in which most TCR beta V segments were productive about 90% or about 30% of the time.

Trimming pared 6 bases from V and 2 bases from J, leaving 16 bases between. Per germline, CDR1 SQVTM and CDR2 ANQGSEA. The CDR3 covers 14 residues. As regards this clone: What it binds is not known.

The PCR had 60 Vbeta and 13 Jbeta primers. Sequencing was performed with immunoSEQ multiplex PCR; in TCRdb, only in-frame clones are kept and a portion is missing. The data contain more than 150,000 clones, 80% to 90% of them singletons. The sequenced sample was PBMCs. The receptor was isolated from a young woman in good health and CMV-seronegative. The chain links TRBV29-1 to TRBJ1-2, with D tentatively TRBD1 (5 bases). CDR3 DNA: TGCAGCGTAAACCCACAGGTATTCAACTATGGCTACACCTTC. It yields the protein CSVNPQVFNYGYTF.